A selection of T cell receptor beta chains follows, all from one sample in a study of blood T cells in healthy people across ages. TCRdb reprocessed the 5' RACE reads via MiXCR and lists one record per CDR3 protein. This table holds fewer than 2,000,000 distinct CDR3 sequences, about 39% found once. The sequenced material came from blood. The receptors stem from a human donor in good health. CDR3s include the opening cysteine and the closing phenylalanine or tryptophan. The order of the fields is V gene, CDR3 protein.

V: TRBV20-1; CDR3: CSASPGAYNEQFF
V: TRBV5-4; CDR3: CASGIAGGLVEETQYF
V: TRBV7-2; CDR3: CASRNFMNTEAFF
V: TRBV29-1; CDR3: CSVEEGHGYTF
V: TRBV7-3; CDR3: CASSLGRGRTQYF
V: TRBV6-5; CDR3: CASSRPTGGYNEQFF
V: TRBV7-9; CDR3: CASSLALGSEAQYF
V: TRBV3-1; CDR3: CASSQGDRSYEQYF
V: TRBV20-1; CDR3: CSAKLQGAYNEQFF
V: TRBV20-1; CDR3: CSARVVYRETQYF
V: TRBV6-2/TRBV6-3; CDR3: CASKYSQYNEQFF
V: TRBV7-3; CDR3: CASSLTSVSGYTF
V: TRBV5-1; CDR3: CASSLRQGSYNEQFF
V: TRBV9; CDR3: CASSVEIADLRDTQYF
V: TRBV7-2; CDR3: CASSPRTGTSGANVLTF
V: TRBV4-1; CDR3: CASSQGPVHEQYF
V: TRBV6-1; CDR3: CAGGRLAGHNEQFF
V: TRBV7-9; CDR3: CAGSPGWANEKLFF
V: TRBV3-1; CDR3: CASSLSGNNGKLFF
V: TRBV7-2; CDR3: CASSSQSKGAFF